This TCR beta chain was identified during a study of blood T cell repertoires in COVID-19. Study details: COVID-19 samples, acute and convalescent, were from the United States, Italy and Spain.

V lost 4 bases and J lost 4, with 8 bases in between. The germline gives CDR1 PRHDT, CDR2 FYEKMQ (reference sequence). The CDR3 has 13 residues. The method was immunoSEQ multiplex PCR; TCRdb's version includes in-frame clones alone and lacks a portion of them. This table holds approximately 220,000 clones, about nine tenths found once. Comment on this clone: Within the sample, other DNA sequences also encode this same CDR3.

This clonotype was obtained from a woman aged 30 to 39 with acute COVID-19. Sequencing input: PBMCs or T cells enriched from blood (not recorded which). The chain carries TRBV13 and TRBJ2-1; D may be TRBD2 (5 bases). The CDR3 sequence is CASSSDSYNEQFF. As DNA, the CDR3 is TGTGCCAGCAGCTCGGACTCTTACAATGAGCAGTTCTTC.